The 3 T cell receptor beta chains presented below share a single source sample, sequenced in a study of blood T cell repertoires in COVID-19. The table came from immunoSEQ multiplex PCR; TCRdb's copy has only in-frame clones and leaves some out. The data contain approximately 220,000 clones, 82% of them singletons. Sequenced: peripheral blood. These receptors were collected from a woman aged 70-85 years with acute or convalescent COVID-19.

This clone has only one observation. The V and J genes are TRBV4-3 and TRBJ1-6, with D uncertain. From germline, CDR1 is LGHNA and CDR2 YSLEER. Trimming took 0 bases from V and 11 from J, leaving 14 bases between them. This CDR3 has 15 residues. The CDR3 loop is CASSQDEGIIAPLHF. The CDR3 region has the DNA TGCGCCAGCAGCCAAGATGAGGGAATCATAGCACCCCTCCACTTT.

The chain joins TRBV24-1 to TRBJ2-5; 10 bases line up with TRBD1. The ends lost 7 bases at V and 5 bases at J; junction bases unmatched: 3. Germline V CDR1 and CDR2: KGHDR, SFDVKD. This CDR3 spans 13 amino acids. This chain's CDR3 is CATRGQGQETQYF. CDR3 coding DNA: TGTGCCACCAGGGGACAGGGGCAGGAGACCCAGTACTTC.

The chain recombines TRBV6-1 with TRBJ1-6; D unresolved. Germline V gene data show CDR1 as MNHNS and CDR2 as SASEGT. The CDR3 extends over 15 amino acids. Trimming removed 2 bases at V and 5 bases at J, with 10 bases between. The CDR3 here is CASSEYDSNNSPLHF. The DNA of the CDR3 is TGTGCCAGCAGTGAATATGATAGTAATAATTCACCCCTCCACTTT.